This T cell receptor (beta chain) is from a study of T-cell reconstitution after alpha-beta-depleted transplantation in children. TCRbeta library preparation incorporated unique molecular identifiers. TCRdb used MiXCR to reprocess the PCR reads, holding one entry per CDR3 protein. The sample includes some 390,000 distinct CDR3 sequences, roughly 21% of them seen just once. This clonotype was counted between two and nine times. CDR3 length: 12 amino acids. Germline V lookup: CDR1 DFQATT, CDR2 SNEGSKA (reference sequence). V dropped 6 bases and J dropped 0; count of bases not matched to a gene: 1. The clonotype was recovered from a human donor who donated a stem cell graft to a child with acute myeloid leukemia. The specimen comprised PBMCs from the stem cell graft donor, sampled from the stem cell graft. The rearrangement joins TRBV20-1 to TRBJ2-5; 7 bases align to TRBD2. For the CDR3, the DNA is TGCAGTGCCGGGGGGTACCAAGAGACCCAGTACTTC. Translated, it gives CSAGGYQETQYF.